This paragraph covers one T cell receptor (beta chain) sequence. Its binding antigen is unknown. Base qualities are missing; no much larger clone stands one base away. TCRbeta CDR3 regions were amplified from genomic DNA by means of the immunoSEQ Assay, a bias-controlled multiplex PCR. Per the source publication's procedure: The number of nucleated cells in each sample was estimated from the amplification of reference gene primers within the assay. To quantify the absolute abundance of each unique TCRbeta CDR3 rearrangement, sequence reads were collapsed and filtered. For each sample, productive Simpson clonality was calculated as the square root of Simpson's diversity index over productive rearrangements. The table comes from immuneACCESS by way of TCRdb, which keeps in-frame sequences with V and J called. Part of the clones is missing from these tables; in studies checked, under half for an unresolved V gene and the rest for unknown reasons. The V and J calls and clone size are taken from that table; D and trimming were inferred from the DNA. The sample yields 150,000 or so clones; about 86% were counted once. Roughly 7% of the sample belongs to the ten largest clones.

The record originates from a study of blood T cell repertoires in COVID-19 (dated by TCRdb to 2019 to 2021). At the level of the whole study: Collaborator samples came from the United States, Italy and Spain and covered acute and convalescent phases of COVID-19. The prospective study material was composed of cDNA or gDNA derived from T cells, B-cell-depleted T cells, or PBMCs. Subjects who had been exposed to COVID-19, were actively infected with it, or had recovered from it provided the deeply sampled blood TCRbeta repertoires that made up the dataset. The repertoires were released in a freely available public database meant as a resource for research on the immune response to SARS-CoV-2. The samples were drawn from the first 160 participants of the ongoing ImmuneRACE study and from 950 to 1,500 subjects provided by 6 global collaborators. Sample metadata almost always included a de-identified subject ID, COVID-19 status, age in years and sex. Where HLA class I and class II types were available, the types were taken from metadata supplied by the sample provider, not from assay-based typing. What the work shows at the level of the full study, not this receptor alone: How much clinical and demographic metadata was included differed by source and by participant, and the metadata was provided uncurated.

According to the germline V gene, CDR1 reads LGHNA and CDR2 reads YSLEER. V gives up 1 base and J gives up 8 bases, and the segment between their germline ends measures 10 bases. The CDR3, from cysteine to phenylalanine, totals 13 residues. The kept DNA is CDR3 alone, 39 bases in frame from the first base. Each collaborating institution followed its own protocols to collect whole blood in K2EDTA tubes. For TCRbeta analysis, collaborators shipped samples in one of three forms: frozen whole blood, isolated PBMCs, or DNA extracted from either of those sample types. The receptor comes from a man aged 50-60 years with active or convalescent COVID-19. Sequenced sample: peripheral blood. The rearranged segments are TRBV4-3 and TRBJ2-3, with TRBD1 perhaps the D gene, on 6 matching bases. The DNA reads as follows: TGCGCCAGCAGCCAAGGGGGGCTGGGTACGCAGTATTTT. It specifies CASSQGGLGTQYF.